These 23 T cell receptor beta chains were sequenced from one sample in a study of cytomegalovirus exposure and HLA in healthy donors. The study ran its PCR with 60 Vbeta and 13 Jbeta primers. The data were produced by immunoSEQ multiplex PCR, yet TCRdb's version contains in-frame clones alone and is incomplete. There are 150,000 to 200,000 clones in the sample; around 81% occur only once, and about 2.2% lies in the top ten. Sequencing was performed on PBMCs. All receptors derive from a woman aged 25 to 39 in good health and CMV-seronegative.

The chain employs TRBV28 and TRBJ2-7, with TRBD2 matching over 7 bases. Losses at the gene ends were 7 bases for V and 0 bases for J; bases not matched to a gene: 12. This CDR3 is built from 16 residues. The germline CDR1 and CDR2 sequences are MDHEN and SYDVKM. This CDR3 reads CASNLPRGGSSYEQYF. In DNA, the CDR3 is TGTGCCAGCAACCTACCCCGGGGCGGGAGCTCCTACGAGCAGTACTTC.

This chain joins TRBV4-3 and TRBJ2-1, with 10 bases matching TRBD1. V trimming: 3 bases; J trimming: 4 bases; junction bases outside the gene matches: 12. The length of the CDR3 is 18 residues. CDR1 LGHNA and CDR2 YSLEER come from the germline V gene. CDR3 amino acids: CASSQGVTDRGMYNEQFF. The CDR3 DNA reads as TGCGCCAGCAGCCAGGGGGTGACGGACAGGGGGATGTACAATGAGCAGTTCTTC.

The chain uses TRBV6-5 and TRBJ2-3, with D possibly being TRBD1 (5 bases). CDR1 and CDR2 from the germline V gene are MNHEY and SVGAGI. V shed 4 bases and J shed 6 bases, with 8 bases lying between them. This CDR3 has 12 residues. The CDR3 loop is CASSSAGDTQYF. CDR3 nucleotides: TGTGCCAGCAGTTCGGCAGGGGATACGCAGTATTTT.

J is TRBJ2-7 and V is TRBV5-8, with 7 bases lining up with TRBD1. The CDR3 consists of 12 residues. From germline, CDR1 is SGHTS and CDR2 YDEGEE. The V and J ends lost 2 bases and 4 bases, in that order; junction bases with no gene match: 0. CDR3 coding DNA: TGTGCCAGCAGCTTACAGGGGTACGAGCAGTACTTC. It yields the protein CASSLQGYEQYF.

The V call is TRBV7-2, the J call TRBJ1-4; 7 nucleotides match TRBD1. The V gene end was trimmed by 5 bases and the J gene end by 7 bases; junction bases not matched to a gene: 4. From germline, CDR1 is SGHTA and CDR2 FQGNSA. The CDR3 is 13 residues long. CDR3 coding DNA: TGTGCCAGCAGCCTCGGGACAGTTGAAAAACTGTTTTTT. It yields the protein CASSLGTVEKLFF.

This clone came up a few times. V gene TRBV11-2 combines with J gene TRBJ2-3; D is possibly TRBD1 (6 bases). The J call is in doubt because the DNA end fits TRBJ2-2 better. Germline V gene data show CDR1 as SGHAT and CDR2 as FQNNGV. This CDR3 has 14 amino acids. The CDR3 nucleotides read TGTGCCAGCAGCTCGTCAACCGGGACATGGGCCCTGTTTTTT. Amino acid sequence: CASSSSTGTWALFF.

V and J are TRBV6-1 and TRBJ2-5; D unresolved. In germline, CDR1 is MNHNS, CDR2 SASEGT. CDR3 length: 12 amino acids. Trimming took 3 bases from V and 5 from J, leaving 7 bases between them. The CDR3 is CASSDHQETQYF. The CDR3 DNA reads TGTGCCAGCAGTGACCATCAGGAGACCCAGTACTTC.

This sequence joins TRBV5-1 and TRBJ1-2; TRBD1 matches 9 bases. This CDR3 is 13 amino acids long. The germline gives CDR1 SGHRS, CDR2 YFSETQ. The ends lost 4 bases at V and 6 bases at J; junction bases unmatched: 4. CDR3 loop: CASSEGTGNGYTF. CDR3 nucleotides: TGCGCCAGCAGCGAAGGGACAGGGAATGGCTACACCTTC.

The CDR3 here is CASSRDRGVGETQYF. CDR3 sequence (DNA): TGTGCCAGCAGTCGAGACAGGGGAGTCGGGGAGACCCAGTACTTC. The rearrangement uses TRBV7-7 and TRBJ2-5, with TRBD1 identical over 8 bases. After removal of 6 bases from V and 5 bases from J, the junction contained 11 bases not matched to a gene. The CDR3 contains 15 residues. The V gene's germline CDR1 is SSHAT and CDR2 FNYEAQ (reference sequence).

This clone occurred a few times. The chain has TRBV18 and TRBJ1-1; 10 nucleotides line up with TRBD1. This CDR3 comprises 14 residues. Germline CDR1 reads KGHSH; CDR2 reads LQKENI. Trimming took 3 bases from V and 6 from J; bases not matched to a gene: 4. CDR3 loop: CASSPGTGDAEAFF. The CDR3 DNA sequence: TGTGCCAGCTCACCCGGGACAGGGGACGCTGAAGCTTTCTTT.

In nucleotides, the CDR3 is TGTGCCAGCAGCAGGGGACAGGGGGCGTTTCAGCCCCAGCATTTT. Its translation is CASSRGQGAFQPQHF. The rearrangement uses TRBV5-8 and TRBJ1-5, with 12 bases matching TRBD1. V was pared by 4 bases and J by 6 bases, with 5 bases of the junction left unmatched. Germline CDR1 is SGHTS and CDR2 is YDEGEE. This CDR3 has 15 residues. Drawing the rest from reference TRBV5-8 and TRBJ1-5, the complete variable domain is EAGVTQSPTHLIKTRGQQATLRCSPISGHTSVYWYQQALGLGLQFLLWYDEGEERNRGNFPPRFSGRQFPNYSSELNVNALELEDSALYLCASSRGQGAFQPQHFGDGTRLSIL.

The chain recombines TRBV5-1 with TRBJ2-7; the match to TRBD1 covers 9 bases. V trimming: 4 bases; J trimming: 6 bases; junction bases outside the gene matches: 14. The germline CDR1 and CDR2 sequences are SGHRS and YFSETQ. The CDR3 is 16 amino acids. The CDR3 spells CASSELMGQGPTEQYF. The CDR3 DNA follows: TGCGCCAGCAGCGAGTTAATGGGACAGGGACCCACCGAGCAGTACTTC. Full variable domain (remainder filled in from reference TRBV5-1 and TRBJ2-7): KAGVTQTPRYLIKTRGQQVTLSCSPISGHRSVSWYQQTPGQGLQFLFEYFSETQRNKGNFPGRFSGRQFSNSRSEMNVSTLELGDSALYLCASSELMGQGPTEQYFGPGTRLTVT.

The rearrangement uses TRBV27 and TRBJ2-7; TRBD1 matches at 7 bases. Germline CDR1 reads MNHEY; CDR2 reads SMNVEV (reference sequence). The CDR3 totals 14 residues. Trimming removed 0 bases from V and 6 bases from J; junction bases left unmatched: 5. CDR3 nucleotides: TGTGCCAGCAGTTTATCCCTCACAGGGGCCGAGCAGTACTTC. Its translation is CASSLSLTGAEQYF.

This clone was detected only a few times. This CDR3 reads CASSLETGTYEQYF. The CDR3 nucleotides read TGTGCCAGCAGCTTAGAGACGGGGACCTACGAGCAGTACTTC. The chain links TRBV11-2 to TRBJ2-7; TRBD2 is a possible D gene (5 bases). Looked up from germline, CDR1 is SGHAT and CDR2 is FQNNGV. V was shortened by 0 bases and J by 2 bases, with 8 bases between the two germline ends. The CDR3 totals 14 residues.

This clone was recorded once. The chain has TRBV15 and TRBJ2-5, with TRBD1 matching 7 bases. V dropped 6 bases and J dropped 2; count of bases not matched to a gene: 9. Germline values: CDR1 LNHNV, CDR2 YYDKDF (reference sequence). The CDR3 spans 15 residues. The chain's CDR3 is CATSKRTGGQETQYF. The DNA of the CDR3 is TGTGCCACCAGTAAAAGGACAGGCGGGCAAGAGACCCAGTACTTC.

This chain connects TRBV4-1 to TRBJ1-1, with 8 bases matching TRBD1. V was pared by 4 bases and J by 12 bases, with 13 bases of the junction left unmatched. Germline CDR1 is MGHRA and CDR2 is YSYEKL. The CDR3 is 14 residues long. The DNA of the CDR3 is TGCGCCAGCAGCCCCGGACAGGGCGGGCTCGGGTCTTTCTTT. Translation: CASSPGQGGLGSFF.

The chain carries TRBV5-1 and TRBJ1-5; the D is unclear. From germline, CDR1 is SGHRS and CDR2 YFSETQ. Trimming stripped 5 bases from V and 3 bases from J, with 9 bases between. The CDR3 extends over 13 amino acids. The CDR3 here is CASRGGLNQPQHF. CDR3 DNA sequence: TGCGCCAGCAGGGGCGGGCTCAATCAGCCCCAGCATTTT.

This rearrangement joins TRBV6-5 to TRBJ1-6; D possibly corresponds to TRBD1 (6 bases). The germline CDR1 and CDR2 sequences are MNHEY and SVGAGI. The CDR3 totals 15 residues. V was cut by 7 bases and J by 5 bases, with 15 bases left in between. The CDR3 DNA reads as TGTGCCAGCATCGAGGGCACAGGGAATAATTCACCCCTCCACTTT. Amino acid sequence: CASIEGTGNNSPLHF.

The rearrangement joins TRBV13 to TRBJ1-4, with a possible D match to TRBD1 (5 bases). V shed 2 bases and J shed 7 bases, with 14 bases lying between them. This CDR3 spans 15 amino acids. The germline gives CDR1 PRHDT, CDR2 FYEKMQ (reference sequence). The CDR3 nucleotides are TGTGCCAGCAGCTTATACGGCCAGGGTCGTGAAAAACTGTTTTTT. It translates to CASSLYGQGREKLFF.

The count of this clone is one. The DNA for the CDR3 is TGTGCCAGTAGGCAGGCCGGGGAGCTGTTTTTT. Encoded protein: CASRQAGELFF. J is TRBJ2-2 and V is TRBV19; D is unclear. This CDR3 region has 11 residues. The germline V gene encodes CDR1 LNHDA and CDR2 SQIVND (reference sequence). V lost 6 bases, J lost 6 bases, and 5 bases lay in between.

This clone was seen only a few times. The V and J genes are TRBV19 and TRBJ1-1, with D unresolved. V gave up 3 bases and J gave up 4 bases, with 9 bases separating them. Germline V CDR1 and CDR2: LNHDA, SQIVND (reference sequence). The CDR3 is 13 residues long. The CDR3 DNA reads TGTGCCAGTAGTATCCAACCGGGCACTGAAGCTTTCTTT. Its translation is CASSIQPGTEAFF.

The J gene is TRBJ2-7, the V gene TRBV28; D may be TRBD1 (5 bases). The germline V and J ends were trimmed by 3 bases and 0 bases, with 21 bases remaining between them. The CDR3 is made up of 18 amino acids. CDR1 is MDHEN, CDR2 SYDVKM, per germline. Written as DNA, the CDR3 is TGTGCCAGCAGTTTTCCGGCCGATAGGGGTTGGAGCTCCTACGAGCAGTACTTC. Translating gives CASSFPADRGWSSYEQYF.

This sequence joins TRBV5-1 and TRBJ2-7; 14 nucleotides line up with TRBD2. This CDR3 region has 16 residues. The germline V gene encodes CDR1 SGHRS and CDR2 YFSETQ. V lost 4 bases and J lost 4; bases outside the gene matches: 7. CDR3 nucleotides: TGCGCCAGCAGCGCCTCCGGGACTAGCGGGGGATACGAGCAGTACTTC. Protein product: CASSASGTSGGYEQYF. The variable domain in full, with the rest retrieved from reference TRBV5-1 and TRBJ2-7, is KAGVTQTPRYLIKTRGQQVTLSCSPISGHRSVSWYQQTPGQGLQFLFEYFSETQRNKGNFPGRFSGRQFSNSRSEMNVSTLELGDSALYLCASSASGTSGGYEQYFGPGTRLTVT.